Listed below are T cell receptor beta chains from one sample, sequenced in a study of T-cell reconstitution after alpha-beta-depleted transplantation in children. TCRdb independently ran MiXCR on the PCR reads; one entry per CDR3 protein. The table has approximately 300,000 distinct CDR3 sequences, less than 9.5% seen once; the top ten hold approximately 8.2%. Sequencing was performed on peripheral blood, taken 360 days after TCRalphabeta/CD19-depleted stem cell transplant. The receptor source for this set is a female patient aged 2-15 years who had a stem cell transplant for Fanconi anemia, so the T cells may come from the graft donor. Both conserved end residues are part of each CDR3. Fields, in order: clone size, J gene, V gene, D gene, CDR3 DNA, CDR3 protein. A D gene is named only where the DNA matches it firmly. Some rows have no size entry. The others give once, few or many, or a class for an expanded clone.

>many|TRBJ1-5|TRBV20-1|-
TGCAGTGCTAGAGGCACAGGCGGCAATCAGCCCCAGCATTTT
CSARGTGGNQPQHF
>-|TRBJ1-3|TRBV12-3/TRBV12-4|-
TGTGCCAGCACAACAGTGGTCGGAAACACCATATATTTT
CASTTVVGNTIYF
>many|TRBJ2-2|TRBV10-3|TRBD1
TGTGCCATCAGTTCAGGGGGCCCGGCGACCGGGGAGCTGTTTTTT
CAISSGGPATGELFF
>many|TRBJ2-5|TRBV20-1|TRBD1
TGCAGTGCTGGACAGGCAGTGGAGACCCAGTACTTC
CSAGQAVETQYF
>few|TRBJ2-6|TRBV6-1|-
TGTGCCAGCAGTGGCCGGGAGTCTGGGGCCAACGTCCTGACTTTC
CASSGRESGANVLTF
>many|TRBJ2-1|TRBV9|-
TGTGCCAGCAGCGTAGCTACTAAGGGGTGGGAGCAGTTCTTC
CASSVATKGWEQFF
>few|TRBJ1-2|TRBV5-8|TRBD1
TGTGCCAGCAGCTTGAGTGGGACAGCCTATGGCTACACCTTC
CASSLSGTAYGYTF
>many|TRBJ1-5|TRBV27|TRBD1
TGTGCCAGCAGTTTATCAGGGGGCGGGAATCAGCCCCAGCATTTT
CASSLSGGGNQPQHF
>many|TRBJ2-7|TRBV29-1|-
TGCAGCGTGCCTCCCTACGAGCAGTACTTC
CSVPPYEQYF
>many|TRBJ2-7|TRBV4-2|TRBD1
TGTGCCAGCAGCCAACCCTACGGGGTCGGGACAGTATCAAACGAGCAGTACTTC
CASSQPYGVGTVSNEQYF
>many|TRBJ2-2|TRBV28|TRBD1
TGTGCCAGCAGCTACCTACAGGGGACCGGGGAGCTGTTTTTT
CASSYLQGTGELFF
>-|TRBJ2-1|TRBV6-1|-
TGTGCCAGCAGTGAAACGGGGAGTTACAATGAGCAGTTCTTC
CASSETGSYNEQFF
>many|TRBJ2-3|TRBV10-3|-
TGTGCCATCAGTGAGGGGACAGATACGCAGTATTTT
CAISEGTDTQYF
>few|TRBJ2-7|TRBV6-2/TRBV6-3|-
TGTGCCAGCACTGGACCTCGGGTGGTGTTAGGCGAGCAGTACTTC
CASTGPRVVLGEQYF
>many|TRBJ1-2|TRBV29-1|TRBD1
TGCAGCGTACCACCGGGACAGGGGAATGGCTACACCTTC
CSVPPGQGNGYTF
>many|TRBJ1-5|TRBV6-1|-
TGTGCCAGCAGTGAGGGACCTTATAGCAATCAGCCCCAGCATTTT
CASSEGPYSNQPQHF
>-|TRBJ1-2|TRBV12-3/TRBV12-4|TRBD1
TGTGCCAGCAGTTTTACGCTTGAAAGACAGGGAGATAACTATGGCTACACCTTC
CASSFTLERQGDNYGYTF
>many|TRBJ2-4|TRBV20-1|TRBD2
TGCAGTGGGGGGTCGGGGGGAGTCAAAAACATTCAGTACTTC
CSGGSGGVKNIQYF
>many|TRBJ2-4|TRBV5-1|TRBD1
TGCGCCAGCAGCCCTGACAGGGGGCAACGAGACATTCAGTACTTC
CASSPDRGQRDIQYF
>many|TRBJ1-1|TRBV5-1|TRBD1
TGCGCCAGCAGCATCCCACAGGGGGCGAACACTGAAGCTTTCTTT
CASSIPQGANTEAFF
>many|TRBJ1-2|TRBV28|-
TGTGCCAGCAGTTTTGATGGCTACACCTTC
CASSFDGYTF
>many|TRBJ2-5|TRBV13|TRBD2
TGTGCCAGCTCGCGGGGGGAGTATGAGACCCAGTACTTC
CASSRGEYETQYF
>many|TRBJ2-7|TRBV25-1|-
TGTGCCAGCAGTCGAATGGGGGGTGTGACAGGTCACTACGAGCAGTACTTC
CASSRMGGVTGHYEQYF
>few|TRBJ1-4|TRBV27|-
TGTGCCAGCAGTTTATTAGGGGTGACTACTAATGAAAAACTGTTTTTT
CASSLLGVTTNEKLFF
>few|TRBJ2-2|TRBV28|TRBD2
TGTGCCAGCAGCCGGGGGGGCATAAACACCGGGGAGCTGTTTTTT
CASSRGGINTGELFF
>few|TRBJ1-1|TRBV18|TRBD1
TGTGCCAGCTCTGAGACAGGGATGAACACTGAAGCTTTCTTT
CASSETGMNTEAFF
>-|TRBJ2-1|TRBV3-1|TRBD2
TGTGCCAGCAGCCATTTAGCGGGAGACAATGAGCAGTTCTTC
CASSHLAGDNEQFF
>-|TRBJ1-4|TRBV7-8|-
TGTGCCAGCAGCTACGAACGCGTAACTAATGAAAAACTGTTTTTT
CASSYERVTNEKLFF
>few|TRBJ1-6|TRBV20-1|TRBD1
TGCAGTGCTAGAGGGACAGGGGACACCTATAATTCACCCCTCCACTTT
CSARGTGDTYNSPLHF
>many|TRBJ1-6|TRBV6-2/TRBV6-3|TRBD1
TGTGCCAGCACTCCCCAAGGACAGGTTCATTCACCCCTCCACTTT
CASTPQGQVHSPLHF
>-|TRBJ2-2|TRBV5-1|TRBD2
TGCGCCAGCAGACTTTATAGCGGGGGGGCCATCGGGGAGCTGTTTTTT
CASRLYSGGAIGELFF
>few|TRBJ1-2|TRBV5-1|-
TGCGCCAGCAGACGAGAAAGGGGGGATGGCTACACCTTC
CASRRERGDGYTF
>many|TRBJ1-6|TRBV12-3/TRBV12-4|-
TGTGCCAGCAGTTTACGGGCAGGGGATAATTCACCCCTCCACTTT
CASSLRAGDNSPLHF
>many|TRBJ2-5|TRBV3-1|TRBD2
TGTGCCAGCAGCCAAGTAGCTAGCGGGGGGGTGATAGAGACCCAGTACTTC
CASSQVASGGVIETQYF
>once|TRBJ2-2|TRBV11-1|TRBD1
TGTGCCAGCAGGTTATCCGGGACAGGGACCAACACCGGGGAGCTGTTTTTT
CASRLSGTGTNTGELFF
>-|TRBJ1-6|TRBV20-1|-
TGCAGTGCTAGGTACAGGCCTAGCTCCTATAATTCACCCCTCCACTTT
CSARYRPSSYNSPLHF
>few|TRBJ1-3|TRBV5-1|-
TGCGCCAGCAGCTTGGGACTAAGAGGAAACACCATATATTTT
CASSLGLRGNTIYF
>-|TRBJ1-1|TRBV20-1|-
TGCAGTGCCGTTGGTACTGAAGCTTTCTTT
CSAVGTEAFF
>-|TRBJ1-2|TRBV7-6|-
TGTGCCAGCGGTCCCGAATCGCTTAACTATGGCTACACCTTC
CASGPESLNYGYTF
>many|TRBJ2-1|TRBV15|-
TGTGCCACCAGCAGACCAAACCCCCACGAGCAGTTCTTC
CATSRPNPHEQFF
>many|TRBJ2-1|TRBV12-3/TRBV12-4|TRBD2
TGTGCCAGCAGCACTAGCGGGCTAGAGCAGTTCTTC
CASSTSGLEQFF